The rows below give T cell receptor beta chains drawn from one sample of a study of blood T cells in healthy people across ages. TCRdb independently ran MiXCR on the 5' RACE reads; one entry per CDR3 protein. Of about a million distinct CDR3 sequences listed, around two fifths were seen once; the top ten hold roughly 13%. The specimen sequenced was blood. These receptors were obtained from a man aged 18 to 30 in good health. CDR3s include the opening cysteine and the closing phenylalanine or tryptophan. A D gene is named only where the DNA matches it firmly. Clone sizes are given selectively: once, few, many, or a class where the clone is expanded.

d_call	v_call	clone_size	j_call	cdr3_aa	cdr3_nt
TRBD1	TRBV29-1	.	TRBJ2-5	CSADRGQETQYF	TGCAGCGCCGACAGGGGACAAGAGACCCAGTACTTC
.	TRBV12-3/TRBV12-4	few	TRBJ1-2	CASSPRDGELGYTF	TGTGCCAGCAGTCCCCGGGACGGAGAGCTGGGCTACACCTTC
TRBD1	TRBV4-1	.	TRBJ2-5	CASSHPGTDKETQYF	TGCGCCAGCAGCCACCCCGGGACAGATAAAGAGACCCAGTACTTC
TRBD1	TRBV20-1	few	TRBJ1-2	CSARDRWTGGYYGYTF	TGCAGTGCTAGAGATCGTTGGACAGGGGGTTACTATGGCTACACCTTC
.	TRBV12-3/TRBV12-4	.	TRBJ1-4	CACSLNEKLFF	TGTGCCTGCAGTTTGAATGAAAAACTGTTTTTT
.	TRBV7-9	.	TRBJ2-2	CASTIKVAGELFF	TGTGCCAGCACCATCAAGGTCGCCGGGGAGCTGTTTTTT
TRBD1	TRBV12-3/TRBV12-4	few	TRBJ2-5	CASSPFRETGSQETQYF	TGTGCCAGCAGTCCATTTAGGGAGACAGGGTCACAAGAGACCCAGTACTTC
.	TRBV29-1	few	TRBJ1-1	CSVVRGRDTEAFF	TGCAGCGTTGTGCGAGGGCGCGACACTGAAGCTTTCTTT
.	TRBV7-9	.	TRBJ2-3	CASSLVMPGRDTQYF	TGTGCCAGCAGCTTAGTTATGCCAGGGAGAGATACGCAGTATTTT
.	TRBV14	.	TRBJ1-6	CASSQEEWSAHNSPLHF	TGTGCCAGCAGCCAAGAGGAATGGTCGGCCCATAATTCACCCCTCCACTTT
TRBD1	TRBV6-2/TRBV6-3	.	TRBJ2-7	CASTHRGQGSNEQYF	TGTGCCAGCACTCACCGGGGACAGGGTAGTAATGAGCAGTACTTC
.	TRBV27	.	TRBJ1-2	CASSLSALPEYGYTF	TGTGCCAGCAGTTTATCGGCCCTGCCGGAGTATGGCTACACCTTC
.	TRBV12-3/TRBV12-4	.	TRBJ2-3	CASSFGGRAGTQYF	TGTGCCAGCAGTTTTGGGGGGAGAGCAGGTACGCAGTATTTT
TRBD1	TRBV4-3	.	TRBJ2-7	CASSQSGTGTYDQYF	TGCGCCAGCAGCCAATCCGGGACAGGCACCTACGATCAGTACTTC
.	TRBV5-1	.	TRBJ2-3	CASSLGRGRDTQYF	TGCGCCAGCAGCCTGGGCAGGGGGAGGGATACGCAGTATTTT
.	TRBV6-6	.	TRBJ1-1	CASTYPSGGQMNTEAFF	TGTGCCAGCACCTACCCGTCGGGCGGGCAAATGAACACTGAAGCTTTCTTT
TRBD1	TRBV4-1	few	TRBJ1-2	CASSQDGAGGVGGYTF	TGCGCCAGCAGCCAAGATGGAGCAGGGGGCGTAGGTGGCTACACCTTC
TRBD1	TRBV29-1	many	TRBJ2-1	CSVGKGTGAEQFF	TGCAGCGTGGGAAAAGGGACAGGGGCCGAGCAGTTCTTC
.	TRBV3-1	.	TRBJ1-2	CASSPPLWGLGGYTF	TGTGCCAGCAGCCCACCCCTGTGGGGGTTAGGTGGCTACACCTTC
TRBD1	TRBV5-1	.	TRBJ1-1	CASSLRQGANTEAFF	TGCGCCAGCAGCTTGAGACAGGGGGCGAACACTGAAGCTTTCTTT
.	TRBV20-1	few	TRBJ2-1	CSGLMADYNEQFF	TGCAGTGGCCTGATGGCGGACTACAATGAGCAGTTCTTC
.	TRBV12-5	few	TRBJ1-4	CASGLSARGVHEKLFF	TGTGCTAGTGGTTTATCCGCCCGAGGAGTCCATGAAAAACTGTTTTTT
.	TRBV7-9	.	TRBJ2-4	CASSANRVNIQYF	TGTGCCAGCAGCGCGAACAGGGTAAACATTCAGTACTTC
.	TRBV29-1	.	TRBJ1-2	CSVVTANYGYTF	TGCAGCGTTGTGACCGCTAACTATGGCTACACCTTC
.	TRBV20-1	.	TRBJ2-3	CSTRDRLPSDTQYF	TGCAGTACTAGAGATCGACTACCGTCAGATACGCAGTATTTT
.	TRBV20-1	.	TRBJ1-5	CSAAGGNQPQHF	TGCAGTGCCGCGGGGGGCAATCAGCCCCAGCATTTT
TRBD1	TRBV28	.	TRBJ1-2	CASSLVETGSYGYTF	TGTGCCAGCAGTTTGGTAGAGACAGGGAGCTATGGCTACACCTTC
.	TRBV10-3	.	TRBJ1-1	CAISDRGLTEAFF	TGTGCCATCAGTGATAGAGGGTTAACTGAAGCTTTCTTT
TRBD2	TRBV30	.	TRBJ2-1	CAWNTGTSLNEQFF	TGTGCCTGGAACACCGGGACTAGCCTCAATGAGCAGTTCTTC
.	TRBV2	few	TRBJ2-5	CASSDRVGIQETQYF	TGTGCCAGCAGTGATAGGGTAGGGATCCAAGAGACCCAGTACTTC
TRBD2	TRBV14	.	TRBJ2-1	CASSQDWAGGPYNEQFF	TGTGCCAGCAGCCAAGACTGGGCGGGGGGCCCCTACAATGAGCAGTTCTTC
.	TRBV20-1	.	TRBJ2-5	CSARDGEGQETQYF	TGCAGTGCTAGAGATGGTGAGGGTCAAGAGACCCAGTACTTC